This T cell receptor (beta chain) was documented in a study of long-term antiretroviral therapy in people with HIV. Points from the study as a whole: ART was followed by higher diversity that remained below transplant donor controls.

The V end was cut by 6 bases, the J end by 2 bases, with 15 bases between. The CDR3 runs to 15 residues. Germline values: CDR1 KGHSH, CDR2 LQKENI. Survey level was the resolution at which the v3.0 immunoSEQ assay ran. A target of 40,000-50,000 T-cell genomes per sample was set for sequencing. The protocol was immunoSEQ multiplex PCR, while the TCRdb copy is restricted to in-frame clones and leaves out a portion. The profile shows tens of thousands of clones, more than 60% of them singletons. As to this clone: The antigen is unknown.

This clonotype originated in a woman aged 45-60 years with HIV. Sequences were derived from unsorted PBMCs, sampled 3.1 years after starting antiretroviral therapy. The chain is built from TRBV18 and TRBJ2-3; a weak D match, TRBD2 (5 bases). Here the CDR3 DNA reads TGTGCCAGCTCCCCAACGACGGGATTCACAGATACGCAGTATTTT. This codes for CASSPTTGFTDTQYF.